These 20 T cell receptor beta chains originate from one sample sequenced in a study of CD8 T cells in ankylosing spondylitis. TCRdb called the 5' RACE reads again in MiXCR, with one record for every CDR3 protein. The sample holds around 430,000 distinct CDR3 sequences, 17% seen once. Study-level results: Seemingly characteristic of ankylosing spondylitis blood was a TCR beta motif consisting of several highly homologous variants.

Antigens of these TCRs are unknown. The sample taken for sequencing was blood, either unsorted or a sorted T cell fraction (not recorded which). The receptor set was obtained from a male donor with ankylosing spondylitis.

The chain joins TRBV6-4 to TRBJ2-2; D might be TRBD2 (6 bases). This CDR3 has 13 amino acids. Germline V lookup: CDR1 MRHNA, CDR2 SNTAGT. Trimming took off 8 bases at V and 2 bases at J, with 9 bases between the two ends. The CDR3 here is CASAGPNTGELFF. As DNA, the CDR3 is TGTGCCAGCGCGGGGCCAAACACCGGGGAGCTGTTTTTT.

The chain joins TRBV2 to TRBJ1-6; D is uncertain. The CDR3 is 12 residues long. The ends were cut back, 6 bases at V and 7 bases at J, with 7 bases in the middle. CDR1 is SNHLY, CDR2 FYNNEI, per germline. CDR3 nucleotides: TGTGCCAGCAGCGCCGAGAATTCACCCCTCCACTTT. Its protein is CASSAENSPLHF. Full variable domain (outside the CDR3, taken from reference TRBV2 and TRBJ1-6): EPEVTQTPSHQVTQMGQEVILRCVPISNHLYFYWYRQILGQKVEFLVSFYNNEISEKSEIFDDQFSVERPDGSNFTLKIRSTKLEDSAMYFCASSAENSPLHFGNGTRLTVT.

The J gene is TRBJ2-3, the V gene TRBV11-2; a possible D gene is TRBD2 (7 bases). With 7 bases removed from V and 2 bases from J, the gap between germline ends came to 19 bases. CDR1 is SGHAT and CDR2 is FQNNGV in the germline V gene. The CDR3 sequence is 16 residues long. The CDR3 spells CASTLRGAGYTDTQYF. The DNA for the CDR3 is TGTGCCAGCACCCTTCGGGGGGCGGGGTACACAGATACGCAGTATTTT.

The sample holds many counts of this clonotype. The rearrangement uses TRBV5-1 and TRBJ1-1, with D tentatively TRBD1 (6 bases). The CDR3 loop spans 15 amino acids. Germline CDR1 is SGHRS and CDR2 is YFSETQ. V lost 1 base to trimming and J lost 0 bases, with 10 bases between them. CDR3 sequence (DNA): TGCGCCAGCAGCTTGCTCGGACAGATGAACACTGAAGCTTTCTTT. It encodes CASSLLGQMNTEAFF.

The rearrangement uses TRBV10-3 and TRBJ2-1; TRBD2 agrees at 9 bases. Germline V gene lookup returns CDR1 ENHRY and CDR2 SYGVKD. The V and J ends lost 6 bases and 9 bases, in that order; junction bases with no gene match: 6. This CDR3 region has 13 residues. CDR3 nucleotide sequence: TGTGCCATCAGCACGACTAGCGGCTCTGAGCAGTTCTTC. Amino acid sequence: CAISTTSGSEQFF.

This clonotype was seen only a few times. The CDR3 sequence is CSVARGGVKADTQYF. CDR3 in DNA: TGCAGCGTTGCGAGGGGGGGGGTGAAGGCAGATACGCAGTATTTT. The rearrangement joins TRBV29-1 to TRBJ2-3; a possible D gene is TRBD2 (7 bases). Germline values: CDR1 SQVTM, CDR2 ANQGSEA. V lost 4 bases, J lost 4 bases, and 18 bases lay in between. CDR3 length: 15 amino acids.

The rearrangement links TRBV5-1 to TRBJ1-1, with TRBD1 as a possible D gene (5 bases). The CDR3 is made up of 17 amino acids. CDR1 and CDR2 (germline): SGHRS, YFSETQ. Trimming removed 1 base at V and 1 base at J, with 17 bases between. The CDR3 here is CASSLNTGYIENTEAFF. Written as DNA, the CDR3 is TGCGCCAGCAGCTTGAATACAGGTTATATCGAGAACACTGAAGCTTTCTTT.

This clonotype appeared a few times. The chain uses TRBV7-2 and TRBJ2-1; the D is unclear. V lost 0 bases and J lost 10, with 7 bases in between. This CDR3 region has 12 residues. Looked up from germline, CDR1 is SGHTA and CDR2 is FQGNSA. The CDR3, as DNA: TGTGCCAGCAGCTTAGCTGGTAGGGAGCAGTTCTTC. It translates to CASSLAGREQFF.

This clonotype was seen many times. The chain is built from TRBV24-1 and TRBJ2-2; D remains unclear. The CDR3 spans 12 residues. Germline CDR1 KGHDR, CDR2 SFDVKD. The germline V and J ends were trimmed by 4 bases and 2 bases, with 1 base remaining between them. The CDR3 loop is CATSENTGELFF. The CDR3 DNA reads as TGTGCCACCAGTGAAAACACCGGGGAGCTGTTTTTT.

This clonotype was counted a few times. J is TRBJ2-7 and V is TRBV6-5; the D call may be TRBD1 or TRBD2 (5 bases each). The CDR3 is 18 residues long. Per germline, CDR1 MNHEY and CDR2 SVGAGI. The V and J ends lost 4 bases and 1 base respectively, with 23 bases between them. This CDR3 is CASSFQPLAGSFSYEQYF. The CDR3 bases are TGTGCCAGCAGTTTCCAACCCCTGGCAGGGAGCTTTTCCTACGAGCAGTACTTC.

The J gene is TRBJ1-4, the V gene TRBV7-6, with a possible D match to TRBD1 (5 bases). Germline CDR1 is SGHVS and CDR2 is FNYEAQ. CDR3 length equals 14 residues. Trimming took 3 bases from V and 5 from J, leaving 10 bases between them. The CDR3, as DNA: TGTGCCAGCAGCTTCGGGACTTCAAATGAAAAACTGTTTTTT. Translating gives CASSFGTSNEKLFF. Drawing the rest from reference TRBV7-6 and TRBJ1-4, the complete variable domain is GAGVSQSPRYKVTKRGQDVALRCDPISGHVSLYWYRQALGQGPEFLTYFNYEAQQDKSGLPNDRFSAERPEGSISTLTIQRTEQRDSAMYRCASSFGTSNEKLFFGSGTQLSVL.

The chain employs TRBV4-1 and TRBJ1-5; tentatively, D is TRBD1 (5 bases). The CDR3 extends over 17 amino acids. V was trimmed by 0 bases and J by 5 bases, leaving 17 bases between them. CDR1 is MGHRA, CDR2 YSYEKL, per germline. The CDR3 DNA sequence: TGCGCCAGCAGCCAAGATCCCCAGGGTAATGCGTATCAGCCCCAGCATTTT. This encodes CASSQDPQGNAYQPQHF.

The V call is TRBV6-1, the J call TRBJ1-5, with D maybe TRBD1 (5 bases). Germline V lookup: CDR1 MNHNS, CDR2 SASEGT. This CDR3 has 16 residues. Trimming stripped 3 bases from V and 3 bases from J, with 15 bases between. The CDR3 bases are TGTGCCAGCAGTGACGACAGTAATACTTTCAATCAGCCCCAGCATTTT. It encodes CASSDDSNTFNQPQHF.

This clonotype has more than one count but fewer than ten. The chain recombines TRBV12-5 with TRBJ2-2; the D gene is possibly TRBD1 (6 bases). The CDR3 is 14 residues long. The V and J ends lost 6 bases and 5 bases respectively, with 13 bases between them. CDR1 is LGHNT, CDR2 FRNRAP, per germline. For the CDR3, the DNA is TGTGCTAGTGGCCCGGGACACCAAACCGGGGAGCTGTTTTTT. Its translation is CASGPGHQTGELFF.

The rearrangement joins TRBV27 to TRBJ1-2, with D hard to call. Trimming left V 4 bases short and J 6 bases short, with 18 bases between. This CDR3 comprises 15 residues. The germline CDR1 and CDR2 sequences are MNHEY and SMNVEV (reference sequence). As DNA, the CDR3 is TGTGCCAGCAGTTACAGCATCCGGTCTGAGGATGGCTACACCTTC. Protein: CASSYSIRSEDGYTF.

There are a few counts of this clonotype. The J gene is TRBJ2-1, the V gene TRBV6-1; 9 nucleotides line up with TRBD2. After removal of 5 bases from V and 2 bases from J, the junction contained 13 bases not matched to a gene. Per germline, CDR1 MNHNS and CDR2 SASEGT. There are 18 residues in the CDR3. This CDR3 is CASSHSGSAAGAYNEQFF. The CDR3 region has the DNA TGTGCCAGCAGTCATAGCGGGAGTGCGGCCGGGGCCTACAATGAGCAGTTCTTC.

In its sample, this clonotype was seen many times. The chain uses TRBV10-2 and TRBJ1-5; D unclear. The CDR3 covers 14 residues. V dropped 5 bases and J dropped 3 bases, with 11 bases sitting between them. The germline gives CDR1 WSHSY, CDR2 SAAADI. This CDR3 is CASSSQNYNQPQHF. The CDR3 DNA reads TGCGCCAGCAGTTCGCAGAACTACAATCAGCCCCAGCATTTT.

This clonotype was recorded a few times. The chain joins TRBV11-2 to TRBJ1-1, with D tentatively TRBD1 (5 bases). The CDR3 length is 13 residues. From germline, CDR1 is SGHAT and CDR2 FQNNGV. With 10 bases removed from V and 4 bases from J, the gap between germline ends came to 16 bases. Written as DNA, the CDR3 is TGTGCCATCGGGAGGGGCCCGCTCACTGAAGCTTTCTTT. Its protein product is CAIGRGPLTEAFF.

This clonotype turned up a few times. The chain combines TRBV4-3 with TRBJ2-5; unclear D gene. The germline gives CDR1 LGHNA, CDR2 YSLEER. This CDR3 contains 14 residues. The V end lost 4 bases, the J end lost 5 bases, and 14 bases lay between the germline ends. CDR3 sequence: CASSPRLGSETQYF. The CDR3 coding sequence is TGCGCCAGCAGCCCTCGGCTGGGGTCGGAGACCCAGTACTTC.

The chain links TRBV5-1 to TRBJ2-3; D perhaps matches TRBD2 (6 bases). The germline V gene has CDR1 SGHRS and CDR2 YFSETQ. V was cut by 1 base and J by 10 bases, with 19 bases left in between. The CDR3 sequence is 15 residues long. The CDR3 sequence is CASSLTSWPGEAQYF. CDR3 nucleotides: TGCGCCAGCAGCTTGACTAGCTGGCCGGGGGAGGCGCAGTATTTT.